This TCR beta chain was documented in a study of blood T cell dynamics during melanoma immunotherapy (dated by TCRdb to 2020 to 2021). With regard to the full study: Patients with metastatic melanoma were treated with first-line pembrolizumab or nivolumab plus ipilimumab as standard of care in the United Kingdom. The training cohort consisted of consecutive patients, while an additional independent group of patients from the same centre was pooled to form an external validation set. Peripheral T cell receptor repertoires of metastatic melanoma patients were profiled before and after one cycle of checkpoint inhibitor therapy to find early correlates of response.

Every bulk PBMC sample had a fixed 350 ng of DNA loaded. Following the manufacturer instructions, the immunoSEQ TCRb Assay kit was used to amplify TCR beta CDR3 sequences from genomic DNA. The KAPA Library Quantification Kit for Illumina platforms was used to quantify pooled libraries by qPCR. Pooled libraries were sequenced on an Illumina NextSeq 500, clustered at roughly 0.55-1.2 pM. Per the source publication's procedure: Analysis of the TCR data relied on immunoSEQ ANALYZER and the R LymphoSeq package. A rearrangement efficiency score was calculated as productive divided by the sum of productive and non-productive CDR3 sequences. Within each patient, timepoints were compared pairwise for clonality, measured with the Gini coefficient, and for diversity, measured with the Renyi index at alpha=1. Clonal relatedness used an edit distance of 3, and repertoire similarity used the Bhattacharyya coefficient, both computed in LymphoSeq. Linear discriminant analysis on week-3 changes in clonality and diversity was built with the R MASS and caret packages to classify response. The source is immuneACCESS, and TCRdb retained only in-frame sequences with V and J called. Part of the clones is not carried over; for the studies checked, unresolved V genes explain less than half of this, and the remainder is unexplained. V, J and clone size are those of that table, while D and trimming were read from the DNA. This sample has more than 13,000 clones in its table, and roughly 89% of those were observed once. The ten largest clones represent 5.3% of the sample.

The time point label on this specimen signifies: week 3, after first cycle of checkpoint inhibitor. Blood was sampled before treatment (T0) and at week 3 (W3), after the first cycle of checkpoint blockade. Except for two patients with rapid clinical progression, response was assessed 12 weeks after the first infusion by RECIST 1.1; disease control meant complete response, partial response or stable disease. Patients with prior systemic cancer treatment, concomitant immunosuppressant therapy or synchronous other active malignancies were excluded. Bulk PBMC and plasma cell-free DNA were both sequenced for TCR beta so that circulating cells and T cell turnover could be tracked. PBMC were isolated from blood with Lymphoprep and SepMate tubes, followed by red cell lysis. QIAamp DNA Blood Mini kits were used to extract DNA from PBMC and from sorted T cell subsets. V and J are trimmed by 0 bases and 5 bases, and the gene matches miss 4 bases of the junction. The CDR3 spans 15 residues, from the cysteine through the phenylalanine. Solely the CDR3 DNA is kept, with 45 bases framed from the first base. The germline V gene supplies CDR1 LGHNA and CDR2 YSLEER.

As regards this clone: Its specific antigen is unknown. One base away there is no much larger clone; base qualities are not given.

The paper as a whole reports these results and caveats: Patients who later achieved disease control showed a bifurcated PBMC repertoire reorganization at W3, with increased clonality or increased diversity, unlike progressors. The relatively small sample size was recognized as a factor that could limit how well the results generalize. Whether the T cell clones behind the repertoire changes were melanoma-specific or instead reflected general immune activation was something the study could not determine.

Here the chain combines TRBV4-3 and TRBJ2-7; a stretch of 10 junction bases matches TRBD2. The sequenced sample was blood, obtained from a patient treated with checkpoint blockade. The clonotype was recovered from a human donor with melanoma. The DNA sequence follows: TGCGCCAGCAGCCAAGATAGGCTAGCGGGAGACGAGCAGTACTTC. This translates into CASSQDRLAGDEQYF.